This T cell receptor beta chain originates from a study of cytotoxic CD8 clonotypes in ibrutinib-treated CLL. Generated by immunoSEQ multiplex PCR, the TCRdb table keeps only in-frame clones and is missing some. In the table there are 80,000 to 95,000 clones, 79% of which are singletons. The V gene end was trimmed by 7 bases and the J gene end by 4 bases; junction bases not matched to a gene: 14. This CDR3 is 16 amino acids long. Per the germline V gene, CDR1 is LNHDA and CDR2 is SQIVND (reference sequence). This receptor was taken from a human donor with chronic lymphocytic leukemia. The specimen comprised PBMCs, sampled after 12 months of ibrutinib treatment. The V gene is TRBV19, the J gene TRBJ2-7; 9 bases align to TRBD1. The CDR3 sequence: CASKGAFGQGKYEQYF. As DNA, the CDR3 is TGTGCCAGTAAGGGCGCGTTTGGACAGGGGAAATACGAGCAGTACTTC.